This T cell receptor (beta chain) was identified during a study of blood T cell repertoires in COVID-19. Turning to the study itself: Acute and convalescent COVID-19 specimens originated in the United States, Italy and Spain. PBMCs, B-cell-depleted T cells, or T cells provided the cDNA or gDNA that made up the material.

Per germline, CDR1 SGHRS and CDR2 YFSETQ. CDR3 length: 14 residues. The germline V and J ends were trimmed by 8 bases and 0 bases, with 15 bases remaining between them. In the authors' methods: Reference gene primers were amplified, and this amplification served to estimate nucleated cell counts. Clones were read by immunoSEQ multiplex PCR, and TCRdb kept only the in-frame ones, dropping some. V, J and clone size were drawn from that table, and D and trimming were deduced from the DNA. Among 200,000 to 300,000 clones, 87% were seen once, and the ten largest hold about 1.6%. This sequence joins TRBV5-1 and TRBJ2-7, with a tentative D call TRBD2 (5 bases). Sequencing input: peripheral blood. The TCR was taken from a woman in her thirties or forties who had recovered from COVID-19. CDR3 coding DNA: TGCGCCAGTCGTAATTTGGAGGCCTCCTACGAGCAGTACTTC. This sequence encodes CASRNLEASYEQYF.